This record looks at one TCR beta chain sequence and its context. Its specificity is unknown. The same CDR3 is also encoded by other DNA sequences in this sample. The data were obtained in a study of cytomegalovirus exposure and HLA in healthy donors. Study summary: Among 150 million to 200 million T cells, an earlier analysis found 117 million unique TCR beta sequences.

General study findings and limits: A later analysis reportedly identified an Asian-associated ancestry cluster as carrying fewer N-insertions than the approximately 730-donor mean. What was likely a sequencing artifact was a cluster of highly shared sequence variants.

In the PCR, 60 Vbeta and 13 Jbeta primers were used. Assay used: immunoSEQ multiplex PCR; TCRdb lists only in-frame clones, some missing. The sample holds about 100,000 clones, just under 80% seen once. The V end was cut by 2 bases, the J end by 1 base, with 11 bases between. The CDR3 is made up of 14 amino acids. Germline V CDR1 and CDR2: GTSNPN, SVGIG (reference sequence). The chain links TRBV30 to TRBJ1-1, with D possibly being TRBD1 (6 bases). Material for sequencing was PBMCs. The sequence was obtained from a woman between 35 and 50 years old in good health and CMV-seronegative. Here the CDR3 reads CAWSTQGWNTEAFF. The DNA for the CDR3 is TGTGCCTGGAGTACACAGGGTTGGAACACTGAAGCTTTCTTT.